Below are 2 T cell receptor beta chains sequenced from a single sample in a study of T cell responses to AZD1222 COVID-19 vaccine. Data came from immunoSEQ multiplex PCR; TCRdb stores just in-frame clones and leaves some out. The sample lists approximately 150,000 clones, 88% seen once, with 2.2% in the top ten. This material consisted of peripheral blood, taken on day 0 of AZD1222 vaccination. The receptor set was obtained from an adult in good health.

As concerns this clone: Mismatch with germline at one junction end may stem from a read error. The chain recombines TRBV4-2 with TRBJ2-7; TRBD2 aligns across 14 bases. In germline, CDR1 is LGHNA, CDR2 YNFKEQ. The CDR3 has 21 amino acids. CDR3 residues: CASSQSWAGTSGSGWTYEQYF. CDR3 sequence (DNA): TGTGCCAGCAGCCAGTCCTGGGCCGGGACTAGCGGGAGCGGGTGGACCTATGAGCAGTACTTC.

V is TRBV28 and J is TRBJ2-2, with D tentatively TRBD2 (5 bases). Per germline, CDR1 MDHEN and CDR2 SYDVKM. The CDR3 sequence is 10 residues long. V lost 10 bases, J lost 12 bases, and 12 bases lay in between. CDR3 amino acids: CATLGVQLFF. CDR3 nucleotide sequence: TGTGCCACCCTCGGGGTGCAGCTGTTTTTT.